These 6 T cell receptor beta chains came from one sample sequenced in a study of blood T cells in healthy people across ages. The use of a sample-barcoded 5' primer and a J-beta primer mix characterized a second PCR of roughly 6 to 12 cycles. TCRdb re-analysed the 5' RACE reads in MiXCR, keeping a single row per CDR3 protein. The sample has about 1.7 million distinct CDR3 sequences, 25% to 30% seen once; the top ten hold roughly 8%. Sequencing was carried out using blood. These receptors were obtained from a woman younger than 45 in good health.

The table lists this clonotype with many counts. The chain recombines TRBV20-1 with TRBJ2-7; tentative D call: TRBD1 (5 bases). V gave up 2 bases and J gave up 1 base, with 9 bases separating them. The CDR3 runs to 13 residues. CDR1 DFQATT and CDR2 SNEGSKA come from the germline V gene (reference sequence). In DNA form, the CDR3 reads TGCAGTGCTAGATTGGGGCGTTCCTACGAGCAGTACTTC. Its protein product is CSARLGRSYEQYF.

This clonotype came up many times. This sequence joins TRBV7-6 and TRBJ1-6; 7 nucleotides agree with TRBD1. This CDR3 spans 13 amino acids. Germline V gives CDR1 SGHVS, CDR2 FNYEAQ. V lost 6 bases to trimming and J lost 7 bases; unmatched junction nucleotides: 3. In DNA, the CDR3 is TGTGCCAGCAGGAGGGACAGAAATTCACCCCTCCACTTT. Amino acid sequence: CASRRDRNSPLHF.

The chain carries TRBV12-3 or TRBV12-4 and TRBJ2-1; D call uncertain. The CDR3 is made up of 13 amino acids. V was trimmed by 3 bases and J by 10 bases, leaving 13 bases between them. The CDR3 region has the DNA TGTGCCAGCAGTTTCAGTCAGCTCAGAGAGCAGTTCTTC. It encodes CASSFSQLREQFF.

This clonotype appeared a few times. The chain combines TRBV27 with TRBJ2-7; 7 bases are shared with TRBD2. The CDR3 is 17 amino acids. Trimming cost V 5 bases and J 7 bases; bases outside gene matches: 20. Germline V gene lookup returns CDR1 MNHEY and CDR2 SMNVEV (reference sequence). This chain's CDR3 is CASSPDWGGSSYNEQYF. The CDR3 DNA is TGTGCCAGCAGTCCCGACTGGGGCGGGAGCTCCTACAATGAGCAGTACTTC.

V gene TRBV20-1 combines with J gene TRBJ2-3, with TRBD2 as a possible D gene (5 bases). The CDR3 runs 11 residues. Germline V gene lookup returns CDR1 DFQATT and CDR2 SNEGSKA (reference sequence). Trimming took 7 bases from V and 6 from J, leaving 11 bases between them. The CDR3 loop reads CSGGPGDTQYF. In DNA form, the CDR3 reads TGCAGTGGAGGGCCCGGGGATACGCAGTATTTT.

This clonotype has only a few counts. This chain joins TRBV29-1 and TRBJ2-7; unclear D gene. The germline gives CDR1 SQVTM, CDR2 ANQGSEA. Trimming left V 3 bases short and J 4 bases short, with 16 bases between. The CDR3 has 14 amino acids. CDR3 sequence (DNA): TGCAGCGTTGACTCTCCCGGGTCGACGTACGAGCAGTACTTC. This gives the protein CSVDSPGSTYEQYF.